This T cell receptor (beta chain) derives from a study of T cell changes during pregnancy in multiple sclerosis. Trimming shortened V by 4 bases and J by 4 bases, and 14 bases separated the two germline ends. This CDR3 is built from 15 residues. Germline CDR1 SNHLY, CDR2 FYNNEI. Only in-frame clones appear in the TCRdb table, and some are missing; sequencing was by immunoSEQ multiplex PCR. The sample gives about 36,000 clones, over 75% of which show up once; about 11% is in the top ten. The gene calls are TRBV2 and TRBJ2-4; possible D gene TRBD1, 5 bases. The sample consisted of CD8+ T cells from peripheral blood mononuclear cells, taken in the third trimester of pregnancy. The sequence derives from a female donor with multiple sclerosis, enrolled in a pregnancy study. CDR3 in DNA: TGTGCCAGCAGTGCATGGGGCCGACCTAAAAACATTCAGTACTTC. Translating gives CASSAWGRPKNIQYF.